What follows are 20 T cell receptor beta chains derived from one specimen sequenced in a study of blood T cells in healthy people across ages. The use of a sample-barcoded 5' primer and a J-beta primer mix characterized a second PCR of 7 to 11 cycles. TCRdb used MiXCR to reprocess the 5' RACE reads, holding one entry per CDR3 protein. There are fewer than 700,000 distinct CDR3 sequences in the sample; less than 60% occur only once, and 20% to 25% lies in the top ten. The sequencing input was blood. These receptors came from an older man in good health.

The genes are TRBV7-2 and TRBJ1-5; 7 bases are a match to TRBD1. Germline CDR1 reads SGHTA; CDR2 reads FQGNSA. This CDR3 has 19 residues. V dropped 1 base and J dropped 0; count of bases not matched to a gene: 12. The CDR3 here is CASSLVRDSVTHSNQPQHF. As DNA, the CDR3 is TGTGCCAGCAGCTTAGTCCGGGACAGTGTTACGCATAGCAATCAGCCCCAGCATTTT.

The chain couples TRBV9 to TRBJ2-3; 9 bases match TRBD2. After removal of 3 bases from V and 5 bases from J, the junction contained 4 bases not matched to a gene. This CDR3 contains 14 residues. Germline-derived CDR1 and CDR2 are SGDLS and YYNGEE. The CDR3 nucleotides are TGTGCCAGCAGCGCTAGCGGGAAGCTAGATACGCAGTATTTT. It codes for CASSASGKLDTQYF.

This clonotype was counted a few times. This chain connects TRBV4-3 to TRBJ2-3; D assignment may be TRBD1 or TRBD2 (6 bases each). Germline CDR1 is LGHNA and CDR2 is YSLEER. V lost 3 bases and J 9 bases, leaving 16 bases between the germline ends. The CDR3 spans 14 residues. CDR3 nucleotide sequence: TGCGCCAGCAGCCAGTCCCAGAGGGGGGAGACGCAGTATTTT. Translated, it gives CASSQSQRGETQYF.

Many counts were recorded for this clonotype. The V and J genes are TRBV29-1 and TRBJ2-7, with 10 bases lining up with TRBD1. Germline assignment: CDR1 SQVTM and CDR2 ANQGSEA. With 3 bases clipped from V and 6 bases from J, the junction kept 11 bases outside the gene matches. The CDR3 runs 15 residues. The CDR3 nucleotides read TGCAGCGTTGATGTCGGGACAGGGGCCATCTCCGAGCAGTACTTC. This gives the protein CSVDVGTGAISEQYF.

This chain connects TRBV27 to TRBJ2-3; D is undetermined. This CDR3 is 14 amino acids long. Germline lookup yields CDR1 MNHEY and CDR2 SMNVEV (reference sequence). V was pared by 3 bases and J by 1 base, with 8 bases between. The CDR3 DNA follows: TGTGCCAGCAGTTTCGAGGCCCGCACAGATACGCAGTATTTT. As protein: CASSFEARTDTQYF.

V usage is TRBV18 and J usage is TRBJ2-3, with D hard to call. V shed 9 bases and J shed 7 bases, with 11 bases lying between them. The germline CDR1 and CDR2 sequences are KGHSH and LQKENI. This CDR3 region has 11 residues. The DNA for the CDR3 is TGTGCCAGTTCCGATGAAAATACGCAGTATTTT. Residues: CASSDENTQYF.

Comments on this clonotype: This may be a read error, as it is one base from a much larger clone. The CDR3 here is CAGSAQGIDYEQYF. The CDR3 DNA reads TGTGCCGGCAGTGCACAGGGGATTGACTACGAGCAGTACTTC. The chain combines TRBV6-6 with TRBJ2-7, with 7 bases lining up with TRBD1. CDR1 and CDR2 (germline): MNHNY, SVGAGI (reference sequence). This CDR3 is built from 14 residues.

As DNA, the CDR3 is TGTGCCAGCTCACCAAACACGCCGGCGTATAACTATGGCTACACCTTC. It translates to CASSPNTPAYNYGYTF. The V call is TRBV18, the J call TRBJ1-2; D not certain. The CDR3 is 16 residues long. Looked up from germline, CDR1 is KGHSH and CDR2 is LQKENI. V was cut by 2 bases and J by 1 base, with 14 bases left in between.

V gene TRBV5-1 combines with J gene TRBJ2-3, with 8 bases lining up with TRBD1. CDR1 and CDR2 from the germline V gene are SGHRS and YFSETQ. J was trimmed by 0 bases and V by 4 bases; bases with no gene match: 7. This CDR3 comprises 16 residues. The CDR3 spells CASSKGQVTSTDTQYF. The CDR3, as DNA: TGCGCCAGCAGCAAGGGACAGGTGACAAGCACAGATACGCAGTATTTT.

The chain recombines TRBV6-2 or TRBV6-3 with TRBJ2-3; D call uncertain. The CDR3 consists of 12 residues. CDR1 is MNHEY, CDR2 SVGEGT, per germline. V lost 8 bases, J lost 6 bases, and 12 bases lay in between. The CDR3 DNA sequence: TGTGCCAGCCGCCTAGATGGGGATACGCAGTATTTT. This sequence encodes CASRLDGDTQYF.

The V gene is TRBV18, the J gene TRBJ1-4; no firm D call. The CDR3 extends over 13 amino acids. Germline V gives CDR1 KGHSH, CDR2 LQKENI. V was shortened by 3 bases and J by 5 bases, with 7 bases between the two germline ends. CDR3 region: CASSPSSNEKLFF. The CDR3 DNA reads as TGTGCCAGCTCACCGTCCTCCAATGAAAAACTGTTTTTT.

This chain joins TRBV20-1 and TRBJ2-1, with a weak D call TRBD1 (6 bases). This CDR3 is built from 13 residues. V was trimmed by 3 bases and J by 9 bases, leaving 15 bases between them. In germline, CDR1 is DFQATT, CDR2 SNEGSKA (reference sequence). The CDR3 DNA sequence: TGCAGTGCTAGCAGGGGCCCCCTTAGTGAGCAGTTCTTC. Amino acids: CSASRGPLSEQFF.

The table lists this clonotype with many counts. The rearrangement joins TRBV20-1 to TRBJ1-2; D is unresolved. Trimming pared 5 bases from V and 2 bases from J, leaving 12 bases between. The CDR3 loop spans 13 amino acids. Germline assignment: CDR1 DFQATT and CDR2 SNEGSKA (reference sequence). This CDR3 is CSAPWAGNYGYTF. Written as DNA, the CDR3 is TGCAGTGCTCCCTGGGCTGGAAACTATGGCTACACCTTC.

V and J are TRBV6-6 and TRBJ1-2, with 9 nucleotides matching TRBD1. V lost 6 bases to trimming and J lost 2 bases; unmatched junction nucleotides: 7. Per germline, CDR1 MNHNY and CDR2 SVGAGI (reference sequence). The CDR3 has 15 residues. The DNA for the CDR3 is TGTGCCAGCAGGCGGGGGACAGGGCAAAACTATGGCTACACCTTC. Translating gives CASRRGTGQNYGYTF.

The count of this clonotype is one. The chain employs TRBV10-3 and TRBJ2-7; 9 bases line up with TRBD1. Germline CDR1 and CDR2: ENHRY and SYGVKD. Trimming took 8 bases from V and 3 from J; bases not matched to a gene: 8. The CDR3 loop spans 14 amino acids. The CDR3 sequence: CAIAQGDRVYEQYF. CDR3 nucleotides: TGTGCCATCGCCCAGGGGGACAGGGTCTACGAGCAGTACTTC.

The V call is TRBV7-9, the J call TRBJ2-5; no clear D. In germline, CDR1 is SEHNR, CDR2 FQNEAQ (reference sequence). Deletions cut 5 bases from V and 9 bases from J, with 16 bases between. The CDR3 consists of 13 residues. The CDR3 here is CASSIGSLTPQYF. The DNA of the CDR3 is TGTGCCAGCAGCATCGGGTCCCTTACGCCCCAGTACTTC.

The rearrangement links TRBV11-2 to TRBJ2-7; D is undetermined. V gave up 5 bases and J gave up 2 bases, with 13 bases separating them. The CDR3 sequence is 14 residues long. Germline values: CDR1 SGHAT, CDR2 FQNNGV. In DNA form, the CDR3 reads TGTGCCAGCAGCCCGCGGATCCGAGCCTACGAGCAGTACTTC. Protein sequence: CASSPRIRAYEQYF.

The rearrangement links TRBV20-1 to TRBJ1-4; D gene ambiguous. With 2 bases removed from V and 3 bases from J, the gap between germline ends came to 19 bases. Germline loops: CDR1 DFQATT, CDR2 SNEGSKA (reference sequence). This CDR3 region has 17 residues. This CDR3 reads CSARPGLPAGANEKLFF. The CDR3 DNA sequence: TGCAGTGCTAGACCCGGGCTCCCGGCGGGAGCTAATGAAAAACTGTTTTTT.

The V gene is TRBV2, the J gene TRBJ1-6; 8 positions agree with TRBD1. CDR1 SNHLY and CDR2 FYNNEI come from the germline V gene. CDR3 length: 13 residues. With 6 bases clipped from V and 15 bases from J, the junction kept 10 bases outside the gene matches. CDR3 in DNA: TGTGCCAGCAGCCCGACAGGGGCGTATCTCCTCCACTTT. Its translation is CASSPTGAYLLHF.

The V call is TRBV3-1, the J call TRBJ1-4; no clear D gene. Between the trimmed V and J ends, which lost 0 bases and 0 bases, there was a span of 5 bases. CDR1 is LGHDT, CDR2 YNNKEL, per germline (reference sequence). The length of the CDR3 is 15 residues. CDR3 sequence (DNA): TGTGCCAGCAGCCAAGACCTTGCAACTAATGAAAAACTGTTTTTT. Protein product: CASSQDLATNEKLFF.